A single sample is the source of the 11 T cell receptor beta chains below, sequenced in a study of blood T cell repertoires in COVID-19 (dated by TCRdb to the early 2020s). Receptor libraries were prepared by the immunoSEQ multiplex PCR assay. TCRdb provides this immuneACCESS table in a form limited to in-frame rearrangements. Some clones are lacking; in checked studies, under half of them reflect an unresolved V gene, and why the rest are absent is not known. Within this sample are 75,000 to 95,000 clones, with approximately 82% of them counted one time only. Roughly 25% of the sample comes from the top ten. The sequencing sample was made of peripheral blood. The receptors originated from a man in his fifties or sixties with acute or convalescent COVID-19.

The genes are TRBV18 and TRBJ1-2; D not certain. From germline, CDR1 is KGHSH and CDR2 LQKENI. Deletions cut 6 bases from V and 2 bases from J, with 10 bases between. This CDR3 spans 13 amino acids. The CDR3 here is CASSPIENYGYTF. DNA of the CDR3: TGTGCCAGCTCTCCAATAGAGAACTATGGCTACACCTTC.

The V and J genes are TRBV19 and TRBJ2-1, with 9 bases identical to TRBD2. Germline CDR1 is LNHDA and CDR2 is SQIVND (reference sequence). V trimming: 3 bases; J trimming: 7 bases; junction bases outside the gene matches: 7. The CDR3 runs to 15 residues. The chain's CDR3 is CASSIEAGGWNEQFF. In DNA, the CDR3 is TGTGCCAGTAGTATCGAAGCGGGGGGATGGAATGAGCAGTTCTTC.

This clone was seen a handful of times. The V gene is TRBV7-9, the J gene TRBJ1-1; D gene unclear. In germline, CDR1 is SEHNR, CDR2 FQNEAQ (reference sequence). CDR3 length equals 11 residues. With 3 bases removed from V and 8 bases from J, the gap between germline ends came to 7 bases. The CDR3 loop is CASSFVAEAFF. CDR3 nucleotides: TGTGCCAGCAGCTTTGTGGCCGAAGCTTTCTTT.

The J gene is TRBJ2-7, the V gene TRBV9; possibly TRBD1 for D (5 bases). V was cut by 5 bases and J by 6 bases, with 15 bases left in between. Per the germline V gene, CDR1 is SGDLS and CDR2 is YYNGEE. The CDR3 loop spans 13 amino acids. For the CDR3, the DNA is TGTGCCAGCAGTGTAAAAGACAGTCGCGAGCAGTACTTC. Protein sequence: CASSVKDSREQYF.

This clone showed up just once. The chain joins TRBV29-1 to TRBJ1-3; no definite D call. In germline, CDR1 is SQVTM, CDR2 ANQGSEA. CDR3 length equals 13 residues. The V gene lost 4 bases and the J gene lost 0 bases, with 7 bases spanning the gap. CDR3 residues: CSVVAVSGNTIYF. CDR3 sequence (DNA): TGCAGCGTTGTGGCAGTCTCTGGAAACACCATATATTTT.

The J gene is TRBJ1-1, the V gene TRBV7-3; possibly TRBD1 for D (5 bases). In germline, CDR1 is SGHTA, CDR2 FQGTGA. The V gene lost 5 bases and the J gene lost 5 bases, with 15 bases spanning the gap. The CDR3 totals 14 residues. CDR3 sequence: CASSLVGGFTEAFF. The CDR3 DNA reads TGTGCCAGCAGCCTGGTGGGGGGGTTTACTGAAGCTTTCTTT.

The rearrangement joins TRBV28 to TRBJ2-5; TRBD1 matches at 10 bases. CDR1 MDHEN and CDR2 SYDVKM come from the germline V gene. There are 14 residues in the CDR3. With V trimmed by 2 bases and J by 4 bases, 1 base remained unmatched. This CDR3 reads CASSLDRGRETQYF. CDR3 sequence (DNA): TGTGCCAGCAGTTTAGACAGGGGGCGAGAGACCCAGTACTTC.

The chain uses TRBV11-1 and TRBJ2-7; 11 positions agree with TRBD1. With 5 bases clipped from V and 2 bases from J, the junction kept 2 bases outside the gene matches. The CDR3 loop spans 14 amino acids. Germline loops: CDR1 SGHAT, CDR2 FQDESV (reference sequence). CDR3 sequence (DNA): TGTGCCAGCAGCCCGGGACAGGGGGCCTACGAGCAGTACTTC. Translation: CASSPGQGAYEQYF. The complete variable domain, with remaining parts taken from reference TRBV11-1 and TRBJ2-7, reads EAEVAQSPRYKITEKSQAVAFWCDPISGHATLYWYRQILGQGPELLVQFQDESVVDDSQLPKDRFSAERLKGVDSTLKIQPAELGDSAMYLCASSPGQGAYEQYFGPGTRLTVT.

The rearrangement links TRBV19 to TRBJ1-1; D may be TRBD1 (6 bases). CDR1 is LNHDA, CDR2 SQIVND, per germline (reference sequence). The CDR3 runs 16 residues. Trimming stripped 4 bases from V and 3 bases from J, with 18 bases between. CDR3 residues: CASSTNVKGGDTEAFF. The CDR3, as DNA: TGTGCCAGTAGTACAAACGTTAAGGGGGGGGACACTGAAGCTTTCTTT.

This chain links TRBV7-9 with TRBJ1-1, with D maybe TRBD1 (5 bases). This CDR3 region has 14 residues. Deletions cut 3 bases from V and 6 bases from J, with 14 bases between. CDR1 is SEHNR, CDR2 FQNEAQ, per germline (reference sequence). CDR3 in DNA: TGTGCCAGCAGCTTTGGCAGGGCGGAGTCTGAAGCTTTCTTT. Translated: CASSFGRAESEAFF.

For this clone: Different DNA sequences within this sample yield the same CDR3. The chain combines TRBV20-1 with TRBJ2-5, with TRBD1 matching over 7 bases. The CDR3 consists of 11 residues. The germline V gene encodes CDR1 DFQATT and CDR2 SNEGSKA (reference sequence). J lost 5 bases, V lost 6 bases, and 3 bases had no gene match. CDR3 amino acids: CSATQGETQYF. In DNA form, the CDR3 reads TGCAGTGCAACACAGGGGGAGACCCAGTACTTC.